The 26 T cell receptor beta chains given below trace back to one sample, sequenced in a study of ipilimumab plus nivolumab after autologous stem cell transplantation. TCRdb's copy holds only in-frame clones and misses some; the assay was immunoSEQ multiplex PCR. The profile shows about 84,000 clones, under 85% of them singletons. Sequenced here: PBMCs, sampled in a trial of ipilimumab plus nivolumab as post-transplant consolidation. Receptors originate from a male donor with diffuse large B-cell lymphoma.

The V and J genes are TRBV6-5 and TRBJ1-2, with a tentative D call TRBD1 (6 bases). The CDR3 contains 11 residues. The ends were cut back, 7 bases at V and 7 bases at J, with 10 bases in the middle. Per the germline V gene, CDR1 is MNHEY and CDR2 is SVGAGI. CDR3 amino acids: CASIGGSGYTF. CDR3 sequence (DNA): TGTGCCAGCATAGGGGGGTCTGGCTACACCTTC.

This clone has just a few counts. This chain connects TRBV27 to TRBJ1-1; tentatively, D is TRBD1 (5 bases). Germline V gene lookup returns CDR1 MNHEY and CDR2 SMNVEV (reference sequence). The length of the CDR3 is 14 residues. The germline V and J ends were trimmed by 2 bases and 10 bases, with 17 bases remaining between them. CDR3 in amino acids: CASSLRGGPYRAFF. The CDR3 region has the DNA TGTGCCAGCAGTTTAAGGGGAGGGCCGTATAGAGCTTTCTTT.

The rearrangement links TRBV21-1 to TRBJ1-2; whether TRBD1, the table's D call, matches the DNA was not checked. TRBV21-1 is a listed pseudogene. CDR3 length: 17 residues. CDR3 amino acids: CASSKSGFQEDNYGYTF. The CDR3 bases are TGTGCCAGCAGCAAATCTGGCTTCCAGGAAGATAACTATGGCTACACCTTC.

The chain is built from TRBV4-3 and TRBJ2-7; 7 nucleotides line up with TRBD2. CDR3 length equals 15 residues. Germline CDR1 is LGHNA and CDR2 is YSLEER. J was trimmed by 2 bases and V by 0 bases; bases with no gene match: 4. The CDR3 nucleotides are TGCGCCAGCAGCCAAGATGCCGGGACTACCTACGAGCAGTACTTC. Its protein product is CASSQDAGTTYEQYF.

The genes are TRBV2 and TRBJ1-2; no definite D call. Trimming took off 0 bases at V and 8 bases at J, with 10 bases between the two ends. Looked up from germline, CDR1 is SNHLY and CDR2 is FYNNEI. There are 13 residues in the CDR3. The CDR3 spells CASSEAQRVGYTF. In nucleotides, the CDR3 is TGTGCCAGCAGTGAAGCGCAGAGGGTCGGCTACACCTTC.

V gene TRBV30 combines with J gene TRBJ2-5, with 8 positions matching TRBD1. Unmatched junction bases numbered 7, after V lost 0 bases and J lost 4 bases. Germline V gene data show CDR1 as GTSNPN and CDR2 as SVGIG (reference sequence). This CDR3 region has 15 residues. The chain's CDR3 is CAWSVLDRVRETQYF. The CDR3 DNA reads TGTGCCTGGAGTGTACTGGACAGGGTCAGAGAGACCCAGTACTTC.

The chain recombines TRBV6-1 with TRBJ1-3; possible D gene TRBD1, 6 bases. This CDR3 is built from 15 residues. Germline values: CDR1 MNHNS, CDR2 SASEGT. Trimming pared 7 bases from V and 4 bases from J, leaving 17 bases between. CDR3 protein: CASTRAGGGGNTIYF. As DNA, the CDR3 is TGTGCCAGCACCCGGGCGGGGGGCGGAGGAAACACCATATATTTT.

This clone appeared once. The V gene is TRBV11-2, the J gene TRBJ2-5; a possible D gene is TRBD2 (5 bases). This CDR3 spans 16 amino acids. Germline CDR1 reads SGHAT; CDR2 reads FQNNGV. The ends were cut back, 5 bases at V and 7 bases at J, with 23 bases in the middle. The CDR3 reads CASSLNERVSIGTQYF. CDR3 DNA: TGTGCCAGCAGCCTTAATGAGAGGGTCTCAATTGGGACCCAGTACTTC.

This chain connects TRBV5-4 to TRBJ1-2; D gene uncertain. The germline V and J ends were trimmed by 1 base and 11 bases, with 15 bases remaining between them. This CDR3 has 13 amino acids. Per germline, CDR1 SGHNT and CDR2 YYREEE (reference sequence). The CDR3 nucleotides read TGTGCCAGCAGCTTGTACCGTGGGAGTCGGTACACCTTC. Protein product: CASSLYRGSRYTF.

This clone was found a few times. This sequence joins TRBV2 and TRBJ1-5; TRBD1 is a possible D gene (5 bases). The V gene lost 2 bases and the J gene lost 4 bases, with 12 bases spanning the gap. CDR1 and CDR2 from the germline V gene are SNHLY and FYNNEI. This CDR3 has 15 residues. This CDR3 reads CASSEFAAGNQPQHF. In DNA form, the CDR3 reads TGTGCCAGCAGTGAATTTGCGGCAGGGAATCAGCCCCAGCATTTT.

V is TRBV5-1 and J is TRBJ1-5; 7 bases match TRBD1. Germline V CDR1 and CDR2: SGHRS, YFSETQ. CDR3 length: 15 amino acids. Trimming removed 4 bases from V and 3 bases from J; junction bases left unmatched: 7. The chain's CDR3 is CASSPAGTDNQPQHF. CDR3 nucleotide sequence: TGCGCCAGCAGCCCGGCCGGGACAGACAATCAGCCCCAGCATTTT.

The chain links TRBV6-1 to TRBJ1-3; 7 bases fit TRBD1. Trimming at V came to 9 bases and at J to 0 bases, leaving 2 bases not matched to a gene. CDR3 length: 13 amino acids. Germline CDR1 reads MNHNS; CDR2 reads SASEGT. The CDR3 region is CASQGDSGNTIYF. CDR3 sequence (DNA): TGTGCCAGTCAGGGGGACTCTGGAAACACCATATATTTT.

This clone showed up just once. The gene calls are TRBV6-6 and TRBJ1-1, with 7 bases lining up with TRBD1. The germline V gene encodes CDR1 MNHNY and CDR2 SVGAGI (reference sequence). The CDR3 covers 14 residues. J gave up 4 bases and V 6 bases, and 8 bases lay outside the gene matches. Here the CDR3 DNA reads TGTGCCAGCAGGGAACAGGGGCTGGGCACTGAAGCTTTCTTT. Its translation is CASREQGLGTEAFF.

This chain joins TRBV6-5 and TRBJ1-6; 7 positions match TRBD1. Germline V gene lookup returns CDR1 MNHEY and CDR2 SVGAGI. The CDR3 totals 14 residues. J was trimmed by 9 bases and V by 7 bases; bases with no gene match: 9. For the CDR3, the DNA is TGTGCCAGCACCGGACAGGTTGCTCGTTCACCCCTCCACTTT. Translating it yields CASTGQVARSPLHF.

A word on this clone: The junction departs from the called germline gene at one end, perhaps through a read error. J is TRBJ1-1 and V is TRBV5-1; D is uncertain. Germline lookup yields CDR1 SGHRS and CDR2 YFSETQ. The CDR3 contains 14 residues. The CDR3 loop is CASSFLSPETEVFF. The CDR3 coding sequence is TGCGCCAGCAGCTTCCTCTCTCCAGAAACTGAAGTTTTCTTT.

J is TRBJ2-5 and V is TRBV6-1; 11 bases fit TRBD2. Germline assignment: CDR1 MNHNS and CDR2 SASEGT. The CDR3 is made up of 14 amino acids. V gave up 6 bases and J gave up 4 bases; unmatched junction bases: 4. Here the CDR3 reads CASRVAGGRETQYF. The CDR3 DNA follows: TGTGCCAGCAGGGTAGCGGGGGGGAGAGAGACCCAGTACTTC.

V usage is TRBV7-8 and J usage is TRBJ2-7, with 10 positions matching TRBD1. V lost 1 base to trimming and J lost 3 bases; unmatched junction nucleotides: 3. The CDR3 is 15 residues long. Germline V gene data show CDR1 as SGHVS and CDR2 as FQNEAQ. The DNA of the CDR3 is TGTGCCAGCAGCTTAGTGGACAGGGGGAGCTACGAGCAGTACTTC. Amino acids: CASSLVDRGSYEQYF.

This chain connects TRBV7-2 to TRBJ2-1; the D gene could be TRBD1 or TRBD2 (6 bases each). Germline values: CDR1 SGHTA, CDR2 FQGNSA. The CDR3 is made up of 15 amino acids. The ends were cut back, 7 bases at V and 8 bases at J, with 21 bases in the middle. The CDR3 coding sequence is TGTGCCAGCATCAGTAGGAGGGGGGCCGGCGATGAGCAGTTCTTC. This sequence encodes CASISRRGAGDEQFF. Together with reference TRBV7-2 and TRBJ2-1, the CDR3 gives the full variable domain: GAGVSQSPSNKVTEKGKDVELRCDPISGHTALYWYRQSLGQGLEFLIYFQGNSAPDKSGLPSDRFSAERTGGSVSTLTIQRTQQEDSAVYLCASISRRGAGDEQFFGPGTRLTVL.

The chain's CDR3 is CASSQDGGGGPHNEQFF. The CDR3 nucleotides read TGCGCCAGCAGCCAAGATGGAGGCGGGGGGCCGCACAATGAGCAGTTCTTC. The gene calls are TRBV4-1 and TRBJ2-1, with TRBD2 matching 8 bases. The length of the CDR3 is 17 residues. Germline-derived CDR1 and CDR2 are MGHRA and YSYEKL. With V trimmed by 0 bases and J by 5 bases, 9 bases remained unmatched.

The chain carries TRBV4-3 and TRBJ1-1, with 7 bases fitting TRBD1. This CDR3 has 14 residues. Germline CDR1 LGHNA, CDR2 YSLEER. The V segment lost 5 bases and the J segment 4 bases; nucleotides outside the gene matches: 7. CDR3 sequence reads: CASSTDRAGTEAFF. CDR3 coding DNA: TGCGCCAGCAGCACCGACAGGGCGGGCACTGAAGCTTTCTTT.

The chain is built from TRBV2 and TRBJ2-7; no clear D gene. Germline CDR1 reads SNHLY; CDR2 reads FYNNEI. The ends were cut back, 1 base at V and 4 bases at J, with 2 bases in the middle. CDR3 length equals 11 residues. The CDR3 region is CASSEGYEQYF. Here the CDR3 DNA reads TGTGCCAGCAGTGAAGGGTACGAGCAGTACTTC.

This clone was observed a single time. The chain employs TRBV7-6 and TRBJ2-3; possible D gene TRBD1, 6 bases. V was pared by 4 bases and J by 2 bases, with 13 bases between. Germline values: CDR1 SGHVS, CDR2 FNYEAQ. This CDR3 contains 15 residues. As DNA, the CDR3 is TGTGCCAGCAGCTACGGACAGTTAGTCACAGATACGCAGTATTTT. Translated, it gives CASSYGQLVTDTQYF.

The V call is TRBV4-1, the J call TRBJ1-4; no clear D gene. With 0 bases removed from V and 4 bases from J, the gap between germline ends came to 9 bases. This CDR3 comprises 15 residues. Germline CDR1 and CDR2: MGHRA and YSYEKL. This CDR3 is CASSQETAGNEKLFF. The CDR3 DNA sequence: TGCGCCAGCAGCCAAGAAACCGCGGGTAATGAAAAACTGTTTTTT.

J is TRBJ1-1 and V is TRBV19; D gene ambiguous. Germline loops: CDR1 LNHDA, CDR2 SQIVND (reference sequence). This CDR3 has 13 amino acids. V was pared by 5 bases and J by 4 bases, with 11 bases between. CDR3 loop: CASSPPFRTEAFF. In nucleotides, the CDR3 is TGTGCCAGTAGTCCTCCATTCCGCACTGAAGCTTTCTTT.

This chain's CDR3 is CASSDRGFWGTDTQYF. CDR3 sequence (DNA): TGTGCCAGCAGTGATAGGGGCTTTTGGGGCACAGATACGCAGTATTTT. The V gene is TRBV6-1, the J gene TRBJ2-3; possible D gene TRBD1, 5 bases. The germline V and J ends were trimmed by 3 bases and 1 base, with 14 bases remaining between them. This CDR3 is 16 amino acids long. Per the germline V gene, CDR1 is MNHNS and CDR2 is SASEGT.

The rearrangement uses TRBV7-2 and TRBJ2-5, with TRBD2 matching 13 bases. There are 17 residues in the CDR3. Germline V gene data show CDR1 as SGHTA and CDR2 as FQGNSA. V trimming: 3 bases; J trimming: 5 bases; junction bases outside the gene matches: 9. CDR3 nucleotides: TGTGCCAGCAGCTTCCAGCCACTAGCGGGGGGGGCTGAGACCCAGTACTTC. It encodes CASSFQPLAGGAETQYF.